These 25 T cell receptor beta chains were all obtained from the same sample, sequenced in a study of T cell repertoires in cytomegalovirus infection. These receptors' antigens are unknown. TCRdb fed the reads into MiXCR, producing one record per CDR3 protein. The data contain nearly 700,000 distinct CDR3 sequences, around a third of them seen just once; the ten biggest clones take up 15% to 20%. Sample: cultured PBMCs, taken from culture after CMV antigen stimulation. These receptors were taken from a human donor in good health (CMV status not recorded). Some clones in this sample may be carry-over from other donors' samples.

The CDR3 reads CASKGLAPTDTQYF. CDR3 DNA: TGTGCCAGCAAAGGACTAGCCCCCACAGATACGCAGTATTTT. The V and J genes are TRBV27 and TRBJ2-3; TRBD2 aligns across 8 bases. The CDR3 totals 14 residues. J was trimmed by 2 bases and V by 7 bases; bases with no gene match: 5. Germline CDR1 is MNHEY and CDR2 is SMNVEV (reference sequence).

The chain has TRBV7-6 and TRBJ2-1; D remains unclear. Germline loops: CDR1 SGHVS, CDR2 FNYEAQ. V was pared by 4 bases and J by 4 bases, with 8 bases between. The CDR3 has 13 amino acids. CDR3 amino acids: CASSSDAYNEQFF. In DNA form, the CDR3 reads TGTGCCAGCAGCTCGGACGCATACAATGAGCAGTTCTTC.

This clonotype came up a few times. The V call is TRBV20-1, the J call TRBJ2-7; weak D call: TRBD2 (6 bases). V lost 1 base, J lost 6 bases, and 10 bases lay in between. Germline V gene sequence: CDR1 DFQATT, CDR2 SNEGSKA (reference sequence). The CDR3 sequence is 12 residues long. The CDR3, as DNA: TGCAGTGCTAGAGTACCGGGAGCCGAGCAGTACTTC. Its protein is CSARVPGAEQYF.

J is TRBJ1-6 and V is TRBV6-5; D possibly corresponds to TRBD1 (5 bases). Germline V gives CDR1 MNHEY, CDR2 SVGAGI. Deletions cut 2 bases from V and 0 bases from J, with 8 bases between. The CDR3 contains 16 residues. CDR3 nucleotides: TGTGCCAGCAGTTACCTGCAGGGCTCCTATAATTCACCCCTCCACTTT. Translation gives CASSYLQGSYNSPLHF.

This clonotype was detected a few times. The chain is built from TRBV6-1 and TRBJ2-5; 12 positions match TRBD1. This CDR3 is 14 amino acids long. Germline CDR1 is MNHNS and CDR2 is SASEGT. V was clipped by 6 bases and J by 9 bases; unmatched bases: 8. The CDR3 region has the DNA TGTGCCAGCAGGGGACAGGGGGCTCTACGGGCCCAGTACTTC. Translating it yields CASRGQGALRAQYF.

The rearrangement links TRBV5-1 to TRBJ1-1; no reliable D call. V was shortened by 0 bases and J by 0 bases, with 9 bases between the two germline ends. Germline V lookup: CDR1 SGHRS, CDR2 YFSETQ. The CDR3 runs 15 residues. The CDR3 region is CASSLGIEVNTEAFF. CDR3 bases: TGCGCCAGCAGCTTGGGTATAGAGGTGAACACTGAAGCTTTCTTT.

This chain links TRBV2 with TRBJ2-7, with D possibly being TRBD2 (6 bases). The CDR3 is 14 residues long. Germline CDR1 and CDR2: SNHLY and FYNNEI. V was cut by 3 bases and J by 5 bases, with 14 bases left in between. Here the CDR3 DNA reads TGTGCCAGCAGTGAGGTTGCGGGGATAGACGAGCAGTACTTC. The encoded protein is CASSEVAGIDEQYF.

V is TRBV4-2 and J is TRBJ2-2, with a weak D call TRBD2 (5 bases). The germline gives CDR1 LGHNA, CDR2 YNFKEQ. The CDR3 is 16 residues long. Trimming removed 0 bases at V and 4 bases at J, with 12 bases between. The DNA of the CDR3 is TGTGCCAGCAGCCAAGAGGCCGTCGCGGGCACCGGGGAGCTGTTTTTT. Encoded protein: CASSQEAVAGTGELFF.

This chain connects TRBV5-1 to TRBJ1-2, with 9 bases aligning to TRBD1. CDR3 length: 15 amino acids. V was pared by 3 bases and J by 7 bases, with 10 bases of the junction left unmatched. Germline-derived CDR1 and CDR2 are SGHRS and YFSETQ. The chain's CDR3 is CASSSVRDRVTGYTF. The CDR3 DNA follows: TGCGCCAGCAGCTCGGTACGGGACAGGGTGACTGGCTACACCTTC.

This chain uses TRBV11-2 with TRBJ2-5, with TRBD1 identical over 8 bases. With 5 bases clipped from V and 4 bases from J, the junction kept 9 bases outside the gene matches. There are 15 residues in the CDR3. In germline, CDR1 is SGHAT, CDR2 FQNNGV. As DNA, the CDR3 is TGTGCCAGCAGCGCAATCAGGACAGGGCGAGAGACCCAGTACTTC. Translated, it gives CASSAIRTGRETQYF.

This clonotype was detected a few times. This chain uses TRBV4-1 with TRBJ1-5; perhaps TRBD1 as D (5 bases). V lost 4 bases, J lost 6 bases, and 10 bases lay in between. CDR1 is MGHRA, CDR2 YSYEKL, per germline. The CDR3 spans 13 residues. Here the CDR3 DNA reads TGCGCCAGCAGCCCAAGTGGGGGTCAGCCCCAGCATTTT. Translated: CASSPSGGQPQHF.

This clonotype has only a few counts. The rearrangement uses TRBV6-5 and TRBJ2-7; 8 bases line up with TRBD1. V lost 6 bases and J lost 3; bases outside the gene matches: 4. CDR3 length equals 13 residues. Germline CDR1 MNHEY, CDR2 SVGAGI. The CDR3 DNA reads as TGTGCCAGCAGAGGACAGGGATACTACGAGCAGTACTTC. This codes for CASRGQGYYEQYF.

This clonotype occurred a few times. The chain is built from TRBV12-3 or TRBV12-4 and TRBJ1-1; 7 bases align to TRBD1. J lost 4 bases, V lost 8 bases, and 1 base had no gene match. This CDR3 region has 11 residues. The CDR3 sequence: CASHRGTEAFF. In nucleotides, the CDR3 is TGTGCCAGCCACAGGGGCACTGAAGCTTTCTTT.

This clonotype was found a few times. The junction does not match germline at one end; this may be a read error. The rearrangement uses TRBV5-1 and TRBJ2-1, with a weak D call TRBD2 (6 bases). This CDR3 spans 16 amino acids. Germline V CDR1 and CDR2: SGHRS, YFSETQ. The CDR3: CASSLGTGVPYDEQFF. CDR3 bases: TGCGCCAGCAGCTTGGGTACGGGAGTGCCCTACGATGAGCAGTTCTTC.

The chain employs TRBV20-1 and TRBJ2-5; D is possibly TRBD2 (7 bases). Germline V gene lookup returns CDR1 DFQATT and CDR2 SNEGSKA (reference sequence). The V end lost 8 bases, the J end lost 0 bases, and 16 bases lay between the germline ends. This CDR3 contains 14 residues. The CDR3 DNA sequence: TGCAGTCCAAGAGGGGGGAGGGACCAAGAGACCCAGTACTTC. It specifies CSPRGGRDQETQYF.

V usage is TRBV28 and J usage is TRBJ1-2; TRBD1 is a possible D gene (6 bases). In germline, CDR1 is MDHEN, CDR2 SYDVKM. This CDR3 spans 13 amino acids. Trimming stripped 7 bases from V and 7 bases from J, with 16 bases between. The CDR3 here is CASMEGGESGYTF. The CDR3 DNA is TGTGCCAGCATGGAGGGGGGGGAGTCTGGCTACACCTTC.

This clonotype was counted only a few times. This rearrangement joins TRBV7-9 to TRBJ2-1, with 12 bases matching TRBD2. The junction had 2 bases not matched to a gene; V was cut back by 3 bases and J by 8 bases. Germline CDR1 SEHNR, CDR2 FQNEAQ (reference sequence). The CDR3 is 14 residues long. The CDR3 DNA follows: TGTGCCAGCAGCTTGACTAGCGGGAGCGATGAGCAGTTCTTC. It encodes CASSLTSGSDEQFF.

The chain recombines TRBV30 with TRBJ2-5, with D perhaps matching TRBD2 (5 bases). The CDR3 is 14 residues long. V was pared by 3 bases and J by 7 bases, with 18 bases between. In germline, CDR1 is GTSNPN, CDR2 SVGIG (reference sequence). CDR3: CAWRVAGRGGTQYF. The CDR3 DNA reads TGTGCCTGGAGAGTCGCAGGAAGAGGAGGGACCCAGTACTTC. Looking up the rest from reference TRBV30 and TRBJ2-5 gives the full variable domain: SQTIHQWPATLVQPVGSPLSLECTVEGTSNPNLYWYRQAAGRGLQLLFYSVGIGQISSEVPQNLSASRPQDRQFILSSKKLLLSDSGFYLCAWRVAGRGGTQYFGPGTRLLVL.

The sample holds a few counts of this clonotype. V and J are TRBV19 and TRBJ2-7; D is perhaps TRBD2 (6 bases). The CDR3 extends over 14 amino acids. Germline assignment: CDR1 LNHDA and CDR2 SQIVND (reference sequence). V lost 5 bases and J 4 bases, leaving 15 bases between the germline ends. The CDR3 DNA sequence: TGTGCCAGTAGTGTCGCGGGACTTAATTACGAGCAGTACTTC. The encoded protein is CASSVAGLNYEQYF.

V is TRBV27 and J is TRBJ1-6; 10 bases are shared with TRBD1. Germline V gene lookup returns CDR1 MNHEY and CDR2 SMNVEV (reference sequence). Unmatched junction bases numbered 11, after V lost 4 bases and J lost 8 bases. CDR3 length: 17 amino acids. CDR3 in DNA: TGTGCCAGCAGTTCAACCCCGGGACAGGGGTATGATTCACCCCTCCACTTT. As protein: CASSSTPGQGYDSPLHF.

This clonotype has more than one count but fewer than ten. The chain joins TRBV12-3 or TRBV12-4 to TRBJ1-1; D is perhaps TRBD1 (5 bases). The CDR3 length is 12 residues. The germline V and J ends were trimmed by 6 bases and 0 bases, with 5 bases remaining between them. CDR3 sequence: CASRGVNTEAFF. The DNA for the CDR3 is TGTGCCAGCAGGGGGGTGAACACTGAAGCTTTCTTT.

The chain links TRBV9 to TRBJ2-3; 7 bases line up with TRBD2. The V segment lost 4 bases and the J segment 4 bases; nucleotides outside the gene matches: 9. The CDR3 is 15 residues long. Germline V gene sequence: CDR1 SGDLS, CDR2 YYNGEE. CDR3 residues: CASSPGGGESDTQYF. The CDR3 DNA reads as TGTGCCAGCAGCCCTGGGGGAGGGGAGTCAGATACGCAGTATTTT.

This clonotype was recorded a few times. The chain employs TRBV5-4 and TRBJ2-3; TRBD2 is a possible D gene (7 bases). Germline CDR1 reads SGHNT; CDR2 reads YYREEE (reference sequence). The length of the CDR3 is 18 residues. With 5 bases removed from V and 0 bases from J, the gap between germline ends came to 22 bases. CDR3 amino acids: CASRWGGPVTYSTDTQYF. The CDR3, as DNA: TGTGCCAGCAGGTGGGGGGGGCCGGTTACCTATAGCACAGATACGCAGTATTTT.

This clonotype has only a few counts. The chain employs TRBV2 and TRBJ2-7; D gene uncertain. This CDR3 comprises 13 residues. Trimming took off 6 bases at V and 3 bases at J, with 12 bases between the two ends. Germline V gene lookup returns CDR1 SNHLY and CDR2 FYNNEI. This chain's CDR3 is CASSAQIRYEQYF. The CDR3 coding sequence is TGTGCCAGCAGCGCCCAAATACGCTACGAGCAGTACTTC.

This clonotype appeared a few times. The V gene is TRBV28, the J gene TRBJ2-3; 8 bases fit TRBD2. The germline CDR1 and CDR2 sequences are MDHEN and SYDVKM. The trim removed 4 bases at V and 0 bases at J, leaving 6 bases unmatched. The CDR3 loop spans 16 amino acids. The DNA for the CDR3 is TGTGCCAGCAGTTCCAGCTTAGCGGGGAGCACAGATACGCAGTATTTT. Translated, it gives CASSSSLAGSTDTQYF.